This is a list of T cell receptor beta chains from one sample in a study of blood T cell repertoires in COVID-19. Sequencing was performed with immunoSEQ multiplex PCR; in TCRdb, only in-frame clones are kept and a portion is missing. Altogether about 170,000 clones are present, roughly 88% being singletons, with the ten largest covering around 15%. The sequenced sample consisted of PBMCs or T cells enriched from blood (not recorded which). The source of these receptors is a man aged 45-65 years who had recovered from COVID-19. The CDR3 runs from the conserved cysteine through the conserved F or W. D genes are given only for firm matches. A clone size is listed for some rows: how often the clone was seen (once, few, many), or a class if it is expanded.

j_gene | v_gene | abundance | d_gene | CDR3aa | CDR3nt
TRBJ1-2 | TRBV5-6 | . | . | CASSLDTRSTEGYTF | TGTGCCAGCAGCTTGGATACCAGGTCAACGGAAGGCTACACCTTC
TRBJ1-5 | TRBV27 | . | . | CASSLFEDQPQHF | TGTGCCAGCAGTTTATTTGAGGATCAGCCCCAGCATTTT
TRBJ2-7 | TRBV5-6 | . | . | CASSFRGRVYEQYF | TGTGCCAGCAGCTTCAGGGGCAGGGTATACGAGCAGTACTTC
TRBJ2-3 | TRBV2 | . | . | CASSEISGFTSTDTQYF | TGTGCCAGCAGTGAAATTTCAGGGTTCACTAGCACAGATACGCAGTATTTT
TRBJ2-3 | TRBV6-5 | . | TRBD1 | CASSRTGRSTDTQYF | TGTGCCAGCAGTCGGACAGGGAGGAGCACAGATACGCAGTATTTT
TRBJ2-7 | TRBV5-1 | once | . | CASLSPVSYEQYF | TGCGCCAGCCTCTCGCCAGTCTCCTACGAGCAGTACTTC
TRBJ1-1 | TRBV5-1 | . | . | CASSLGFGAMNTEAFF | TGCGCCAGCAGCTTGGGATTTGGAGCGATGAACACTGAAGCTTTCTTT
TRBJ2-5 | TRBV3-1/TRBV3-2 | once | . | CASSPQGWQETQYF | TGTGCCAGCAGCCCCCAGGGTTGGCAAGAGACCCAGTACTTC
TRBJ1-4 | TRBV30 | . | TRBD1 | CAWTLGQSNEKLFF | TGTGCCTGGACTTTGGGACAGTCAAATGAAAAACTGTTTTTT
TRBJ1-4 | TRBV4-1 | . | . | CASSQEGTHPYEKLFF | TGCGCCAGCAGCCAAGAAGGGACACACCCTTATGAAAAACTGTTTTTT
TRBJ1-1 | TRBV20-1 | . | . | CSASEGRTEAFF | TGCAGTGCTAGTGAGGGGAGGACTGAAGCTTTCTTT
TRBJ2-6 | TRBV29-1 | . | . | CSVETGSGANVLTF | TGCAGCGTTGAGACGGGTTCTGGGGCCAACGTCCTGACTTTC
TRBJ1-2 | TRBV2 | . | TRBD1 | CASSPMGQNYGYTF | TGTGCCAGCAGTCCTATGGGACAGAACTATGGCTACACCTTC
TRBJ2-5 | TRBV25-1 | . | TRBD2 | CASSDGSGGVQETQYF | TGTGCCAGCAGTGATGGCAGCGGGGGGGTCCAAGAGACCCAGTACTTC
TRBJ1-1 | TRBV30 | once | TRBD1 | CAWSWRGHEAFF | TGTGCCTGGAGTTGGAGGGGGCACGAAGCTTTCTTT
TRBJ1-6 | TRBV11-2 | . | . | CASSYRPGHLNSPLHF | TGTGCCAGCAGCTACCGCCCGGGACATCTTAATTCACCCCTCCACTTT
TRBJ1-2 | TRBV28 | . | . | CASSSDYGYTF | TGTGCCAGCAGTTCCGACTATGGCTACACCTTC
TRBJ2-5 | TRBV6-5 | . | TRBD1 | CASDGRGLRETQYF | TGTGCCAGCGACGGCAGGGGGCTTCGGGAGACCCAGTACTTC
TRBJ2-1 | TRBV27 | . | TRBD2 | CASSRLSAGGNNEQFF | TGTGCCAGCAGCCGCCTTTCCGCGGGGGGGAACAATGAGCAGTTCTTC
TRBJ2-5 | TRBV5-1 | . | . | CASSQGDAVETQYF | TGCGCCAGCAGCCAAGGGGATGCAGTGGAGACCCAGTACTTC
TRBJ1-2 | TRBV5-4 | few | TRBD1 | CASSRTGNYGYTF | TGTGCCAGCAGTCGGACAGGGAACTATGGCTACACCTTC
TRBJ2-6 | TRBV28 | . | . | CASSLGGSGANVLTF | TGTGCCAGCAGTTTGGGAGGCTCTGGGGCCAACGTCCTGACTTTC
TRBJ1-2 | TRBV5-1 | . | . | CASSSTLNYGYTF | TGCGCCAGCAGCTCGACATTGAACTATGGCTACACCTTC
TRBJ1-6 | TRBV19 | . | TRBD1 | CASSTGGNSPLHF | TGTGCCAGTAGTACAGGGGGTAATTCACCCCTCCACTTT
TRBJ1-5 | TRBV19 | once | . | CASKPVPQGFNQPQHF | TGTGCCAGTAAGCCGGTGCCACAGGGTTTCAATCAGCCCCAGCATTTT
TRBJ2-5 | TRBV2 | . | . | CASSEVGKEGTQYF | TGTGCCAGCAGTGAAGTTGGCAAGGAGGGGACCCAGTACTTC
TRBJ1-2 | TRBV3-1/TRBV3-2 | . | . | CASSQEAVNYGYTF | TGTGCCAGCAGCCAAGAAGCCGTTAACTATGGCTACACCTTC
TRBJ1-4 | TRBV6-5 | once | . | CASRQGLVGEKLFF | TGTGCCAGCAGACAGGGCTTGGTGGGTGAAAAACTGTTTTTT
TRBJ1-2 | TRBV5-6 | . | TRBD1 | CASSLFSGQGNYGYTF | TGTGCCAGCAGCTTGTTTTCGGGACAGGGGAACTATGGCTACACCTTC